This TCR beta chain was sequenced for a study of T cell responses to AZD1222 COVID-19 vaccine. The wider study: Whether given at about 4 or about 12 weeks, second doses were pooled. Study results and limitations: Across the whole spike, CD4 TCRs peaked at regions 160-218 and 743-854. Clonal diversity was possibly underestimated, and the donors were mostly white British, with more females. Nearly half of spike-specific TCRs reportedly target variant regions that are unmutated in the B.1.351 and B.1.1.7 variants.

Clones were read by immunoSEQ multiplex PCR, and TCRdb kept only the in-frame ones, dropping some. The repertoire holds over 100,000 clones, about 89% seen once, with 18% in the top ten. By sample share, this clone is medium-sized. Its specificity is unknown. The CDR3 covers 13 residues. With V trimmed by 6 bases and J by 5 bases, 6 bases remained unmatched. The material sequenced was peripheral blood, taken on day 0 of AZD1222 vaccination. The gene calls are TRBV12-3 or TRBV12-4 and TRBJ2-7, with 8 bases that match TRBD1. This TCR was sampled from an adult in good health. CDR3 region: CASSTGGWDEQYF. The CDR3 DNA is TGTGCCAGCAGCACAGGGGGATGGGACGAGCAGTACTTC.